This entry lists 4 T cell receptor beta chains sequenced from one sample in a study of Ad26.COV2.S vaccination and SARS-CoV-2 variants. Indicated treatment: some 20 received Ad26.COV2.S at low or high dose, single or two shots; a few received placebo; per-sample allocation not given. The samples were gathered on day 63 after the first injection of vaccine or placebo. Sequencing used immunoSEQ multiplex PCR; TCRdb keeps in-frame clones, though not all of them. The repertoire holds about 320,000 clones, with around four fifths as singletons. The source was peripheral blood, collected in a trial of Ad26.COV2.S vaccine versus placebo. Receptors originate from a person aged 18-65 years who received the Ad26.COV2.S COVID-19 vaccine or a placebo.

This clone occurred many times. J is TRBJ1-4 and V is TRBV11-2, with D uncertain. The CDR3 contains 14 residues. CDR1 and CDR2 (germline): SGHAT, FQNNGV. Between the trimmed V and J ends, which lost 5 bases and 8 bases, there was a span of 15 bases. The CDR3 DNA sequence: TGTGCCAGCAGCCCGACGATGGAACAGGAAAAACTGTTTTTT. Its protein is CASSPTMEQEKLFF.

This chain uses TRBV12-3 or TRBV12-4 with TRBJ1-1; D is undetermined. This CDR3 comprises 13 residues. V was pared by 10 bases and J by 4 bases, with 16 bases between. The CDR3 spells CATSLLGGTEAFF. As DNA, the CDR3 is TGTGCCACTTCTCTACTCGGTGGCACTGAAGCTTTCTTT.

The chain combines TRBV11-3 with TRBJ1-1; 9 positions agree with TRBD1. V was pared by 2 bases and J by 6 bases, with 4 bases of the junction left unmatched. The CDR3 loop spans 14 amino acids. Looked up from germline, CDR1 is SGHNT and CDR2 is YENEEA. CDR3 bases: TGTGCCAGCAGCTTAATCAGGGACAGGGCTGAAGCTTTCTTT. Residues: CASSLIRDRAEAFF.

The V call is TRBV6-6, the J call TRBJ1-5, with TRBD1 as a possible D gene (5 bases). Between the trimmed V and J ends, which lost 2 bases and 5 bases, there was a span of 10 bases. There are 14 residues in the CDR3. Germline-derived CDR1 and CDR2 are MNHNY and SVGAGI (reference sequence). As DNA, the CDR3 is TGTGCCAGCAGTTACAGGGACCTCGATCAGCCCCAGCATTTT. Its protein is CASSYRDLDQPQHF.